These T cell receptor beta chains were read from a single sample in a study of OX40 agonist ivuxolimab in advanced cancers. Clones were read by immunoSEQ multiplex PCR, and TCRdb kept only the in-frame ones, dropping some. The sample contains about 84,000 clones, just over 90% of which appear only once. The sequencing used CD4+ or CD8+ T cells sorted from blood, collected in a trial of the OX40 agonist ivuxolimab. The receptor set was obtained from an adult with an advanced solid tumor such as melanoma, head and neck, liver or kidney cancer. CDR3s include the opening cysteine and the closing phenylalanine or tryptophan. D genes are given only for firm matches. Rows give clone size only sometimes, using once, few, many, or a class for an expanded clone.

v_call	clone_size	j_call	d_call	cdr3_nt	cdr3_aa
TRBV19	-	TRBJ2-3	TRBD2	TGTGCCAGTAGTATGGAGGGACTAGCGTACACAGATACGCAGTATTTT	CASSMEGLAYTDTQYF
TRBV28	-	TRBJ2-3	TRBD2	TGTGCCAGCAGTTTAGAGGGCGGGGGGGCCTCGAGCACAGATACGCAGTATTTT	CASSLEGGGASSTDTQYF
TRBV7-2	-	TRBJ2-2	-	TGTGCCAGCAGCTTAGCCCCTCAGAACACCGGGGAGCTGTTTTTT	CASSLAPQNTGELFF
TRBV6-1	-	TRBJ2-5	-	TGTGCCAGCAGTTCACAAAAAGAGGGGGGAGAGACCCAGTACTTC	CASSSQKEGGETQYF
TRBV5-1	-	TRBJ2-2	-	TGCGCCAGCAGCTTGGATCCGGTTAACACCGGGGAGCTGTTTTTT	CASSLDPVNTGELFF
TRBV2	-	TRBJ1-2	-	TGTGCCAGCCTCGCGGGGGGGCTCTATGGCTACACCTTC	CASLAGGLYGYTF
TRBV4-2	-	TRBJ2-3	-	TGTGCCAGCAGCCAAGATCGTGGCGGGTCCACAGATACGCAGTATTTT	CASSQDRGGSTDTQYF
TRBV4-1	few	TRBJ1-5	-	TGCGCCAGCAGCCAAGCCCCACAGAATCAGCCCCAGCATTTT	CASSQAPQNQPQHF
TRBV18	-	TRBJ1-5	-	TGTGCCAGCTCAGCGGACGGGACCGAGCCCCAGCATTTT	CASSADGTEPQHF
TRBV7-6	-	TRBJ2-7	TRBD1	TGTGCCAGCAGCCGTTCGACGGACAGGGTCGAGCAGTACTTC	CASSRSTDRVEQYF
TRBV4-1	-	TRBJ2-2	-	TGCGCCAGCAGGGGGACCGGGGAGCTGTTTTTT	CASRGTGELFF
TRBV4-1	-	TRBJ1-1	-	TGCGCCAGCAGCCGGGGGGACCCCAGGGGAGTTAATGAAGCTTTCTTT	CASSRGDPRGVNEAFF
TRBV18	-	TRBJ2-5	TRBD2	TGTGCCAGCTCACCACCGGCGTCTAGCGGGGGCGCTGAGACCCAGTACTTC	CASSPPASSGGAETQYF
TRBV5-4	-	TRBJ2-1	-	TGTGCCAGCAGCCAGGGGGGGGATCCTAACAATGAGCAGTTCTTC	CASSQGGDPNNEQFF
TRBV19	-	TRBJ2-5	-	TGTGCCAGTAGTCCCCACCGGGAACAAGAGACCCAGTACTTC	CASSPHREQETQYF
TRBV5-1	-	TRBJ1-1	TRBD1	TGCGCCAGCAGCGTTGCCCCAGGGGGCTTAAACACTGAAGCTTTCTTT	CASSVAPGGLNTEAFF
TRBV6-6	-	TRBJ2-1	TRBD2	TGTGCCAGCAGGCAAACTAGCGGATACAATGAGCAGTTCTTC	CASRQTSGYNEQFF
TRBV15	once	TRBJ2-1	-	TGTGCCACCAGCTCCGGGCCATATGAGCAGTTCTTC	CATSSGPYEQFF
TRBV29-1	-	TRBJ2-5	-	TGCAGCGTTGAAGGCCAGGGATGGGAGACCCAGTACTTC	CSVEGQGWETQYF
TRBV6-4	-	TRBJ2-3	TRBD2	TGTGCCAGCAGCCGGGACACAAGACTAGCGGGAGGCTCAGATACGCAGTATTTT	CASSRDTRLAGGSDTQYF
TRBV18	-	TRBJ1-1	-	TGTGCCAGCTCACCCGTGGGGAACACTGAAGCTTTCTTT	CASSPVGNTEAFF
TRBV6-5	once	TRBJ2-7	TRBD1	TGTGCCAGCAGCGCACCCGGGACAGGGATATACGAGCAGTACTTC	CASSAPGTGIYEQYF
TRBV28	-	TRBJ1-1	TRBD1	TGTGCCAGCAGTGAGATCGGGGACAGGTTAAAAGGGGACACTGAAGCTTTCTTT	CASSEIGDRLKGDTEAFF
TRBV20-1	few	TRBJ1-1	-	TGCAGTGCCTACGAAGGGGGTAGAGCTTTCTTT	CSAYEGGRAFF
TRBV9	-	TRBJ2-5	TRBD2	TGTGCCAGCAGCTACGGGAGGCAATTGTACCAAGAGACCCAGTACTTC	CASSYGRQLYQETQYF
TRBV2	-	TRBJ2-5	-	TGTGCCAGTACACTAAGCCAAGAGACCCAGTACTTC	CASTLSQETQYF
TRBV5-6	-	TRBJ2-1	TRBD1	TGTGCCAGCAGCTCCCTCATGGGACAGGCCTACTCCTACAATGAGCAGTTCTTC	CASSSLMGQAYSYNEQFF
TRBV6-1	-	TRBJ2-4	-	TGTGCCAGCAGTGTAGGTCACCTAGAACCTCAAAACATTCAGTACTTC	CASSVGHLEPQNIQYF